Below are 15 T cell receptor beta chains sequenced from a single sample in a study of STAT5B mutations in CD4+ large granular lymphocyte leukemia. The data were produced by immunoSEQ multiplex PCR, yet TCRdb's version contains in-frame clones alone and is incomplete. This sample has about 20,000 clones, with under 80% found just once. Specimen: CD4+ T cells from blood buffy coats. The receptors stem from a human donor in good health.

As regards this clone: Its ends do not fully match the called genes, so a read error is possible. The chain employs TRBV7-6 and TRBJ2-3; 8 positions agree with TRBD2. The CDR3 runs 15 residues. Germline V gene sequence: CDR1 SGHVS, CDR2 FNYEAQ. CDR3 nucleotides: TGTGCCGGCAGCTTATCACGGGAGGGCCGAGATACGCAGTATTTT. This translates into CAGSLSREGRDTQYF.

The chain combines TRBV11-2 with TRBJ2-5, with D perhaps matching TRBD1 (7 bases). V lost 5 bases, J lost 5 bases, and 18 bases lay in between. The CDR3 is made up of 15 amino acids. CDR1 SGHAT and CDR2 FQNNGV come from the germline V gene. CDR3 region: CASSPQGGAGETQYF. The CDR3 bases are TGTGCCAGCAGCCCCCAGGGGGGAGCCGGGGAGACCCAGTACTTC.

In this sample, this clone turned up once. J is TRBJ2-1 and V is TRBV5-1, with 12 bases fitting TRBD2. This CDR3 is 14 amino acids long. Germline-derived CDR1 and CDR2 are SGHRS and YFSETQ. V shed 4 bases and J 14 bases; nucleotides not matched to a gene: 10. CDR3 loop: CASSKKTSGSSEFF. CDR3 nucleotide sequence: TGCGCCAGCAGCAAGAAGACTAGCGGGAGTAGTGAGTTCTTC.

The chain carries TRBV25-1 and TRBJ2-3; the match to TRBD1 covers 9 bases. The CDR3 is 17 residues long. CDR1 and CDR2 (germline): MGHDK, SYGVNS. J lost 2 bases, V lost 4 bases, and 10 bases had no gene match. CDR3 bases: TGTGCCAGCAGTGCCCTTACCGGGACAGGGTACACAGATACGCAGTATTTT. Protein product: CASSALTGTGYTDTQYF.

The CDR3 DNA reads TGCAGCGTTGAGTCACACGGGGAGACCCAGTACTTC. It yields the protein CSVESHGETQYF. The chain recombines TRBV29-1 with TRBJ2-5, with D uncertain. Germline values: CDR1 SQVTM, CDR2 ANQGSEA. The CDR3 is 12 amino acids. The V gene lost 3 bases and the J gene lost 5 bases, with 10 bases spanning the gap. Together with reference TRBV29-1 and TRBJ2-5, the CDR3 gives the full variable domain: SAVISQKPSRDICQRGTSLTIQCQVDSQVTMMFWYRQQPGQSLTLIATANQGSEATYESGFVIDKFPISRPNLTFSTLTVSNMSPEDSSIYLCSVESHGETQYFGPGTRLLVL.

The V gene is TRBV7-9, the J gene TRBJ2-1; D could derive from TRBD1 or TRBD2 (6 bases each). Trimming took off 5 bases at V and 6 bases at J, with 17 bases between the two ends. The germline V gene encodes CDR1 SEHNR and CDR2 FQNEAQ (reference sequence). CDR3 length: 15 amino acids. The CDR3: CASSPRSQGGNEQFF. The CDR3 region has the DNA TGTGCCAGCAGCCCTAGATCACAGGGAGGCAATGAGCAGTTCTTC. The full variable domain, rest sourced from reference TRBV7-9 and TRBJ2-1, is DTGVSQNPRHKITKRGQNVTFRCDPISEHNRLYWYRQTLGQGPEFLTYFQNEAQLEKSRLLSDRFSAERPKGSFSTLEIQRTEQGDSAMYLCASSPRSQGGNEQFFGPGTRLTVL.

The chain recombines TRBV7-3 with TRBJ2-3; the match to TRBD2 covers 7 bases. The germline gives CDR1 SGHTA, CDR2 FQGTGA. The CDR3 contains 13 residues. Trimming took 3 bases from V and 3 from J; bases not matched to a gene: 0. This CDR3 reads CASSLGGTDTQYF. In nucleotides, the CDR3 is TGTGCCAGCAGCTTGGGGGGGACAGATACGCAGTATTTT.

A word on this clone: Other DNA sequences from this sample encode an identical CDR3 as well. The chain carries TRBV10-3 and TRBJ1-4, with a possible D match to TRBD1 (6 bases). The CDR3 covers 14 residues. Germline lookup yields CDR1 ENHRY and CDR2 SYGVKD. The V and J ends lost 0 bases and 10 bases respectively, with 12 bases between them. The CDR3 spells CAISESTGGGKLFF. As DNA, the CDR3 is TGTGCCATCAGTGAGTCGACAGGCGGGGGAAAACTGTTTTTT.

The chain combines TRBV28 with TRBJ2-5; perhaps TRBD1 as D (5 bases). Between the trimmed V and J ends, which lost 3 bases and 4 bases, there was a span of 9 bases. The CDR3 covers 13 residues. Germline V gene sequence: CDR1 MDHEN, CDR2 SYDVKM. This CDR3 is CASSFQGRETQYF. The CDR3 DNA is TGTGCCAGCAGTTTTCAGGGTCGAGAGACCCAGTACTTC. Full variable domain (missing parts from reference TRBV28 and TRBJ2-5): DVKVTQSSRYLVKRTGEKVFLECVQDMDHENMFWYRQDPGLGLRLIYFSYDVKMKEKGDIPEGYSVSREKKERFSLILESASTNQTSMYLCASSFQGRETQYFGPGTRLLVL.

The chain uses TRBV7-3 and TRBJ2-2; D may be TRBD1 (6 bases). Trimming shortened V by 0 bases and J by 7 bases, and 18 bases separated the two germline ends. Germline CDR1 SGHTA, CDR2 FQGTGA. The CDR3 runs 17 residues. The DNA of the CDR3 is TGTGCCAGCAGCTTAACTTCCAGGGGCCACTTTGTCGGGGAGCTGTTTTTT. Protein sequence: CASSLTSRGHFVGELFF.

This chain uses TRBV9 with TRBJ2-7; TRBD2 matches at 11 bases. After removal of 3 bases from V and 6 bases from J, the junction contained 5 bases not matched to a gene. Germline values: CDR1 SGDLS, CDR2 YYNGEE. The CDR3 has 14 amino acids. The DNA for the CDR3 is TGTGCCAGCAGCGAGACTAGCGGGAAAGGCGAGCAGTACTTC. It specifies CASSETSGKGEQYF.

This clone was counted between two and nine times. The gene calls are TRBV2 and TRBJ2-2; 9 positions match TRBD1. CDR1 and CDR2 from the germline V gene are SNHLY and FYNNEI. CDR3 size: 16 residues. Trimming at V came to 7 bases and at J to 5 bases, leaving 11 bases not matched to a gene. The CDR3: CASTPGTGSGTGELFF. The CDR3 DNA follows: TGTGCCAGCACCCCCGGGACAGGGAGCGGAACCGGGGAGCTGTTTTTT. Full variable domain (rest looked up from reference TRBV2 and TRBJ2-2): EPEVTQTPSHQVTQMGQEVILRCVPISNHLYFYWYRQILGQKVEFLVSFYNNEISEKSEIFDDQFSVERPDGSNFTLKIRSTKLEDSAMYFCASTPGTGSGTGELFFGEGSRLTVL.

This clone was seen only a few times. V gene TRBV7-2 combines with J gene TRBJ2-2, with D perhaps matching TRBD1 (6 bases). With 3 bases removed from V and 1 base from J, the gap between germline ends came to 12 bases. Per the germline V gene, CDR1 is SGHTA and CDR2 is FQGNSA. The CDR3 has 16 residues. The CDR3 sequence: CASSFRGTLNTGELFF. CDR3 sequence (DNA): TGTGCCAGCAGCTTCAGAGGGACACTGAACACCGGGGAGCTGTTTTTT.

This chain joins TRBV7-2 and TRBJ2-5; possible D gene TRBD2, 6 bases. The CDR3 loop spans 13 amino acids. The V gene lost 5 bases and the J gene lost 2 bases, with 9 bases spanning the gap. CDR1 is SGHTA, CDR2 FQGNSA, per germline. The CDR3 protein is CASSRGTQETQYF. CDR3 sequence (DNA): TGTGCCAGCAGCCGCGGGACTCAAGAGACCCAGTACTTC.

The chain has TRBV19 and TRBJ2-3; D possibly corresponds to TRBD2 (7 bases). The CDR3 has 18 amino acids. Trimming took off 2 bases at V and 1 base at J, with 19 bases between the two ends. CDR1 LNHDA and CDR2 SQIVND come from the germline V gene (reference sequence). This CDR3 is CASSINPWGGHGTDTQYF. DNA of the CDR3: TGTGCCAGTAGTATAAATCCTTGGGGGGGGCACGGCACAGATACGCAGTATTTT.